The sequence of this T cell receptor beta chain was determined in a study of T cells in Graves' hyperthyroidism and ophthalmopathy. General observations from the study: Patients with ophthalmopathy were separated from those with stable hyperthyroidism by a 13 V-J model.

Patients with ophthalmopathy all had a Clinical Activity Score of at least 3, a NOSPECS grade of at least 4 and duration under 3 months. Patients having uncontrolled infection, another autoimmune disease, pregnancy or lactation were not included. Thyroid ultrasound, orbital computed tomography, clinical symptoms, and serum thyroxine and TRAb underpinned diagnoses. This clonotype was seen repeatedly, ten times or more. Its antigen is currently unknown. The source material, RNA transcripts, was used to amplify TCR beta CDR3 regions. Carried out on the TCR CDR3, a first-round RT-PCR used the HTBI primer set. A single record per CDR3 protein comes from TCRdb applying MiXCR to the multiplex PCR reads. This sample has fewer than 700,000 distinct CDR3 sequences, with roughly 18% found just once. The CDR3 runs 14 residues. The germline gives CDR1 DFQATT, CDR2 SNEGSKA (reference sequence). V was trimmed by 1 base and J by 1 base, leaving 10 bases between them.

This clonotype was obtained from a young woman with Graves' ophthalmopathy. The gene calls are TRBV20-1 and TRBJ1-1; TRBD1 is a possible D gene (5 bases). Sequencing used blood. CDR3 in amino acids: CSARARQRNTEAFF. CDR3 DNA sequence: TGCAGTGCTAGAGCTAGACAGAGGAACACTGAAGCTTTCTTT.